The present entry profiles one T cell receptor (beta chain) with its context. Antigen: not known. TCRdb recomputed calls from the reads with MiXCR, one row per CDR3 protein. The sample has under 850,000 distinct CDR3 sequences; around a third are singletons. The data were obtained in a study of T cell repertoires in cytomegalovirus infection. About the research overall: CMV epitopes in the study were HLA-C-restricted (recently identified) and HLA-B-restricted (well studied). Indications came from public TCR beta signatures; they pointed to CMV infection and to a matching HLA type.

Overall study results and limits: Clonotypes of TCR beta that were HLA-C-restricted and CMV-specific dominated the ex vivo response.

The clonotype comes from a human donor in good health (CMV status not recorded). Some clones in this sample may be carry-over from other donors' samples. Sequencing used cultured PBMCs, obtained from culture after CMV antigen stimulation.

This CDR3 reads CASSPAFGLDQETQYF. The DNA of the CDR3 is TGTGCCAGCAGTCCGGCCTTCGGCCTTGACCAAGAGACCCAGTACTTC. The chain carries TRBV6-6 and TRBJ2-5; D gene uncertain. The CDR3 has 16 amino acids. Germline V gene lookup returns CDR1 MNHNY and CDR2 SVGAGI (reference sequence). Trimming left V 5 bases short and J 0 bases short, with 16 bases between.